The entry below describes one TCR beta chain. Antigen: not known. This record belongs to a study of cytomegalovirus exposure and HLA in healthy donors. Study-wide background: Early released data comprised tens of millions of unique TCRs from HLA-typed donors. Study-level results: Segments of the TCR beta V type were, in most cases, productive about 87% or about 30% of the time in an earlier analysis. Among the most significant clusters, several appeared linked to common viral pathogens in a later analysis. Available immune exposure information was restricted to CMV serostatus only.

The PCR contained 60 Vbeta and 13 Jbeta primers. Produced via immunoSEQ multiplex PCR; TCRdb's table is partial and in-frame only. The table has approximately 80,000 clones, 65% to 75% seen once; the top ten hold 4% to 4.5%. This TCR came from a man between 60 and 75 years old in good health and CMV-seronegative. Sequenced sample: PBMCs.

The chain's CDR3 is CASSLTGAIKETQYF. The CDR3 DNA follows: TGTGCCAGCAGCTTAACAGGGGCAATAAAAGAGACCCAGTACTTC. The chain has TRBV7-9 and TRBJ2-5; 7 positions agree with TRBD1. This CDR3 has 15 amino acids. V was clipped by 2 bases and J by 3 bases; unmatched bases: 6. Germline lookup yields CDR1 SEHNR and CDR2 FQNEAQ (reference sequence).